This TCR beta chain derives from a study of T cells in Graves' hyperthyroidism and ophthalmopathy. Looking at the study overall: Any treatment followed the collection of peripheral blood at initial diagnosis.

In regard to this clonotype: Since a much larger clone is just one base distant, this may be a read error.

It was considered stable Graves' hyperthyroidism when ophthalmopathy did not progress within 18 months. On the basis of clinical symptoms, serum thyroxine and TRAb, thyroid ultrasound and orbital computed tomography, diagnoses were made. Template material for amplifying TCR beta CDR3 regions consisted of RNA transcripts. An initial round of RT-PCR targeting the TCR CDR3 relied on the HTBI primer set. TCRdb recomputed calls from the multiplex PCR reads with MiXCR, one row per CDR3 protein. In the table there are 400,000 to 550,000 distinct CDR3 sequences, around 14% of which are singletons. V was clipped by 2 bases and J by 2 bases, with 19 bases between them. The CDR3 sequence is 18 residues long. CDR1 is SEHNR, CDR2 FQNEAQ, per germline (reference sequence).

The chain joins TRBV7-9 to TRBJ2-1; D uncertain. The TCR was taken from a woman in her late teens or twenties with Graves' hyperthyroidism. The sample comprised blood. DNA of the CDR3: TGTGCCAGCAGCTTAAGTCACCGTCAGCGAAGCCCCTACAATGAGCAGTTCTTC. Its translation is CASSLSHRQRSPYNEQFF.